Each of the 9 T cell receptor beta chains below was sequenced from the same sample in a study of blood T cell repertoires in COVID-19. Produced via immunoSEQ multiplex PCR; TCRdb's table is partial and in-frame only. The data hold about 280,000 clones, with around 90% observed a single time. Sequencing was performed on PBMCs or T cells enriched from blood (not recorded which). These receptors were obtained from a woman aged 40-49 years who had recovered from COVID-19.

The V gene is TRBV7-2, the J gene TRBJ2-7, with a tentative D call TRBD2 (7 bases). Germline V gives CDR1 SGHTA, CDR2 FQGNSA. The germline V and J ends were trimmed by 4 bases and 6 bases, with 16 bases remaining between them. The CDR3 runs to 14 residues. Here the CDR3 reads CASSSSGTKLEQYF. The CDR3 DNA reads TGTGCCAGCAGCTCCAGCGGGACAAAACTCGAGCAGTACTTC.

Notes on this clone: The sample contains more than one DNA sequence encoding this CDR3. This sequence joins TRBV5-1 and TRBJ2-5, with TRBD1 as a possible D gene (5 bases). The germline V gene encodes CDR1 SGHRS and CDR2 YFSETQ. This CDR3 has 14 amino acids. Trimming removed 0 bases from V and 4 bases from J, with 10 bases in between. The CDR3 protein is CASSLGLRGETQYF. Written as DNA, the CDR3 is TGCGCCAGCAGCTTGGGACTTAGGGGAGAGACCCAGTACTTC. Combining the CDR3 with reference TRBV5-1 and TRBJ2-5 gives the whole variable domain KAGVTQTPRYLIKTRGQQVTLSCSPISGHRSVSWYQQTPGQGLQFLFEYFSETQRNKGNFPGRFSGRQFSNSRSEMNVSTLELGDSALYLCASSLGLRGETQYFGPGTRLLVL.

The rearrangement joins TRBV24-1 to TRBJ2-3, with a weak D call TRBD1 (5 bases). Per the germline V gene, CDR1 is KGHDR and CDR2 is SFDVKD. The V gene lost 3 bases and the J gene lost 2 bases, with 20 bases spanning the gap. The CDR3 is 18 residues long. CDR3 sequence reads: CATSDAVTGSLSTDTQYF. The CDR3 nucleotides are TGTGCCACCAGTGATGCCGTTACAGGATCTCTATCCACAGATACGCAGTATTTT.

The chain combines TRBV6-5 with TRBJ1-2; 8 nucleotides match TRBD1. Germline-derived CDR1 and CDR2 are MNHEY and SVGAGI. The V gene end was trimmed by 0 bases and the J gene end by 7 bases; junction bases not matched to a gene: 7. The CDR3 spans 15 residues. The CDR3 DNA reads TGTGCCAGCAGTTACTCTGGACAGGGATCTGCTGGCTACACCTTC. Its protein product is CASSYSGQGSAGYTF.

V is TRBV6-1 and J is TRBJ1-2; 11 positions match TRBD1. This CDR3 region has 15 residues. Germline trimming cut 1 base from V and 4 bases from J; bases unmatched to any gene: 2. The germline gives CDR1 MNHNS, CDR2 SASEGT. The CDR3 protein is CASSEGTGGSYGYTF. The CDR3 DNA follows: TGTGCCAGCAGTGAAGGGACAGGGGGCAGCTATGGCTACACCTTC.

The V call is TRBV6-5, the J call TRBJ2-2; 8 bases fit TRBD2. CDR1 and CDR2 from the germline V gene are MNHEY and SVGAGI. CDR3 size: 15 residues. V dropped 2 bases and J dropped 6; count of bases not matched to a gene: 5. In DNA form, the CDR3 reads TGTGCCAGCAGTTACGTGGGACTAGGGGCCGGGGAGCTGTTTTTT. This gives the protein CASSYVGLGAGELFF.

This chain uses TRBV5-1 with TRBJ1-4, with TRBD1 matching over 7 bases. Germline V CDR1 and CDR2: SGHRS, YFSETQ. V dropped 0 bases and J dropped 6; count of bases not matched to a gene: 8. The CDR3 contains 16 residues. The CDR3 nucleotides are TGCGCCAGCAGCTTGGCGTTCAGGGGGGCAGATGAAAAACTGTTTTTT. As protein: CASSLAFRGADEKLFF.

The rearrangement joins TRBV28 to TRBJ2-7; TRBD2 matches 8 bases. V was pared by 6 bases and J by 1 base, with 2 bases of the junction left unmatched. The CDR3 is 13 residues long. Germline CDR1 reads MDHEN; CDR2 reads SYDVKM. The CDR3 here is CASRTGGSYEQYF. The CDR3 bases are TGTGCCAGCAGAACGGGGGGGTCCTACGAGCAGTACTTC.

The chain employs TRBV29-1 and TRBJ1-5, with D possibly being TRBD1 (5 bases). Trimming stripped 5 bases from V and 0 bases from J, with 14 bases between. Germline V lookup: CDR1 SQVTM, CDR2 ANQGSEA. The CDR3 contains 15 residues. The CDR3 nucleotides are TGCAGCGTTTTAATTGGGGCAGGTAGCAATCAGCCCCAGCATTTT. Translation gives CSVLIGAGSNQPQHF.